This T cell receptor beta chain was sequenced for a study of human T cells and chemical hapten exposure. The CDR3 covers 14 residues. In germline, CDR1 is MNHEY, CDR2 SMNVEV (reference sequence). V was pared by 2 bases and J by 5 bases, with 12 bases between. TCRdb independently ran MiXCR on the RACE reads; one entry per CDR3 protein. The data show 300,000 to 450,000 distinct CDR3 sequences, approximately 5% seen once. The time point is: pre-sensitization, week 0. The treatment was: therapeutic diphenylcyclopropenone sensitization with weekly scalp DPC. The clonotype was recovered from a woman aged 50 to 65 with alopecia areata. Some clones in this sample may be carry-over from other donors' samples. Specimen: whole blood, collected in connection with sensitization to the hapten diphenylcyclopropenone (DPC). V usage is TRBV27 and J usage is TRBJ1-2; maybe TRBD1 (6 bases). The CDR3 nucleotides read TGTGCCAGCAGTTTAAACAGGGAGGGGTATGGCTACACCTTC. Its translation: CASSLNREGYGYTF.